Below, one T cell receptor beta chain is given with its context. What it recognizes is unknown. The length of the CDR3 is 13 residues. Germline CDR1 and CDR2: MDHEN and SYDVKM. The V and J ends lost 11 bases and 2 bases, in that order; junction bases with no gene match: 6. A multiplex PCR was run with 60 Vbeta primers and 13 Jbeta primers. Repertoires were generated with immunoSEQ multiplex PCR, while TCRdb's copy carries only in-frame clones and drops some. This table holds 200,000 to 250,000 clones. This record belongs to a study of cytomegalovirus exposure and HLA in healthy donors. Findings and caveats of the study: HLA alleles showed associations with some 15,000 TCR beta sequences in a later analysis, at a 0.05 false discovery rate.

Regarding donors, all were healthy bone marrow donors. The chain is built from TRBV28 and TRBJ1-2; TRBD1 matches at 9 bases. Sequenced: PBMCs. This TCR came from a woman between 25 and 40 years old in good health and CMV-seropositive. As DNA, the CDR3 is TGTGCCGGGGGACAGGGTGGGAACTATGGCTACACCTTC. Protein sequence: CAGGQGGNYGYTF.